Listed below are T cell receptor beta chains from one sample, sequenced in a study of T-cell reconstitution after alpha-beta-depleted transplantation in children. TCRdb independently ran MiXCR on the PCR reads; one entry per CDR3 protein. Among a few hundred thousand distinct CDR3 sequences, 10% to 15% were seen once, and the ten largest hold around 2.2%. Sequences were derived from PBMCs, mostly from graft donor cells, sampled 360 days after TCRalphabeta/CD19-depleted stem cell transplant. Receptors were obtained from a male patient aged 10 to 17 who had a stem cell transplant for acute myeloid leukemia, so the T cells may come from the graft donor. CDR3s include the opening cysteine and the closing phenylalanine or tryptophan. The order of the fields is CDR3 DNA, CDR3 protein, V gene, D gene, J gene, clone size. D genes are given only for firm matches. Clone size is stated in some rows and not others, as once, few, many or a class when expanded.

TGTGCCAGCAGTCTAAAGTGGGGGCGCGGGGAAAAACTGTTTTTT,CASSLKWGRGEKLFF,TRBV28,NA,TRBJ1-4,many
TGTGCCTGGCTAACGGACAGGGGGCTTAATGAGCAGTTCTTC,CAWLTDRGLNEQFF,TRBV30,TRBD1,TRBJ2-1,few
TGTGCCAGCAGTTACTCCGGGACTGGTGAGCAGTTCTTC,CASSYSGTGEQFF,TRBV6-2/TRBV6-3,NA,TRBJ2-1,NA
TGCGCCAGCAGCCATCCGGGACAGGTCGGTGAGCAGTTCTTC,CASSHPGQVGEQFF,TRBV4-3,TRBD1,TRBJ2-1,few
TGTGCCTGGAGCCAGGGGCTAGCCCTCTTCGGTGAGCAGTACTTC,CAWSQGLALFGEQYF,TRBV30,NA,TRBJ2-7,NA
TGTGCCAGCAGCTTAGTCTCGGGGAATACGCAGTATTTT,CASSLVSGNTQYF,TRBV11-2,NA,TRBJ2-3,NA
TGCGCCAGCAGCATTTACAGACTAGCGGCCTACAATGAGCAGTTCTTC,CASSIYRLAAYNEQFF,TRBV5-1,TRBD2,TRBJ2-1,few
TGCAGTGCTAGAGTAATTAGCGGGAGTGAGCAGTACTTC,CSARVISGSEQYF,TRBV20-1,TRBD2,TRBJ2-7,few
TGTGCCAGCAGCCCCTGGGACGTTCGCTACGAGCAGTACTTC,CASSPWDVRYEQYF,TRBV14,NA,TRBJ2-7,few
TGTGCCAGCAGCTTAGTTATTTTTGTTCCAGCGGGCGCAACCTACGAGCAGTACTTC,CASSLVIFVPAGATYEQYF,TRBV11-1,NA,TRBJ2-7,few
TGTGCCAGCAAGTTTTTAGGGCCGAACACTGAAGCTTTCTTT,CASKFLGPNTEAFF,TRBV28,NA,TRBJ1-1,few
TGTGCCAGCAGTGAATTGCCACCTGGTAGTCGCTCAGATACGCAGTATTTT,CASSELPPGSRSDTQYF,TRBV25-1,NA,TRBJ2-3,few
TGTGCCAGCAGTGCGACAGGGGGCAGTGAGACCCAGTACTTC,CASSATGGSETQYF,TRBV25-1,TRBD1,TRBJ2-5,many
TGCAGCGGGGGGACTAGCGGGAGCGGGCCTAGCACAGATACGCAGTATTTT,CSGGTSGSGPSTDTQYF,TRBV29-1,TRBD2,TRBJ2-3,few
TGTGCCAGCAGCTTGGGGGCCGCGGGAGGGCTCGGGGAGACCCAGTACTTC,CASSLGAAGGLGETQYF,TRBV5-6,TRBD2,TRBJ2-5,once
TGTGCCATCAGGCCGTCGAGGGATAATCTTCGGTCATACAATGAGCAGTTCTTC,CAIRPSRDNLRSYNEQFF,TRBV10-3,NA,TRBJ2-1,NA
TGTGCCACCAGCCGGACTAGCGGAGCAACCTACAATGAGCAGTTCTTC,CATSRTSGATYNEQFF,TRBV24-1,TRBD2,TRBJ2-1,few
TGCAGTGCCTCTTCTCCGCAGTATTTT,CSASSPQYF,TRBV20-1,NA,TRBJ2-3,NA
TGTGCCAGCAGTCGCAGGGGTCCGAGATTACTAATAAACAATGAGCAGTTCTTC,CASSRRGPRLLINNEQFF,TRBV28,NA,TRBJ2-1,NA
TGCAGCGTTGTCCCAAGGGTATCCCATGGGGGCTACACCTTC,CSVVPRVSHGGYTF,TRBV29-1,NA,TRBJ1-2,few
TGCAGTGCCGAACCGGGACAGACTAATGAAAAACTGTTTTTT,CSAEPGQTNEKLFF,TRBV20-1,TRBD1,TRBJ1-4,few
TGTGCCAGCAGTTTCCAATGGGGGACTAGCGGGAGTTTGTACGAGCAGTACTTC,CASSFQWGTSGSLYEQYF,TRBV28,TRBD2,TRBJ2-7,many
TGTGCCAGCAGCAAAGCGATATCAGGGTTCTGTGGGAACACCATATATTTT,CASSKAISGFCGNTIYF,TRBV21-1,NA,TRBJ1-3,NA
TGTGCCAGCTCACCTTTCGCTAGCGGGATGTACGAGCAGTACTTC,CASSPFASGMYEQYF,TRBV18,TRBD2,TRBJ2-7,NA
TGCGCCAGCAGCTTGGACAGGTACTCTGGAAACACCATATATTTT,CASSLDRYSGNTIYF,TRBV5-1,NA,TRBJ1-3,NA
TGCAGTGCTCTAGGGGTATGGGGGGACCTTTACACCGGGGAGCTGTTTTTT,CSALGVWGDLYTGELFF,TRBV20-1,NA,TRBJ2-2,NA
TGTGCCAGCAGCTTAGGTTCCAGGGAGGGCAGGTACGAGCAGTACTTC,CASSLGSREGRYEQYF,TRBV7-6,TRBD2,TRBJ2-7,NA
TGTGCCAGCAGCCCCGGGCCTTCGGCCCAAGAGACCCAGTACTTC,CASSPGPSAQETQYF,TRBV3-1,NA,TRBJ2-5,NA
TGCAGCGTTGAAGGAGGCGTGGGACAGGGAGAGACCCAGTACTTC,CSVEGGVGQGETQYF,TRBV29-1,TRBD1,TRBJ2-5,many
TGCAGCGTTGATGAACAGGGGAACACCGGGGAGCTGTTTTTT,CSVDEQGNTGELFF,TRBV29-1,NA,TRBJ2-2,many
TGTGCCAGCAGCTTTCTCCCGGGGCTAGCGGAAAACAATGAGCAGTTCTTC,CASSFLPGLAENNEQFF,TRBV7-3,TRBD2,TRBJ2-1,NA
TGCAGTGCTTTTGAATCCGGGACAATGGAGAACGAGCAGTACTTC,CSAFESGTMENEQYF,TRBV20-1,NA,TRBJ2-7,few
TGCAGTGCCATACACCCAGGGATGGAGCAGTACTTC,CSAIHPGMEQYF,TRBV20-1,NA,TRBJ2-7,few
TGCAGCGTTGCTTCGGGACAGGGGGAAGATGGCTACACCTTC,CSVASGQGEDGYTF,TRBV29-1,TRBD1,TRBJ1-2,NA
TGCAGCGTTACGGGACTCTCTTACAATGAGCAGTTCTTC,CSVTGLSYNEQFF,TRBV29-1,NA,TRBJ2-1,few
TGCAGCGTCGGGGGACAGTCCTACGAGCAGTACTTC,CSVGGQSYEQYF,TRBV29-1,NA,TRBJ2-7,NA
TGTGCCAGCAGCTTAGAATTGGTGGGGGCTCTCGGTAGGGAGCAGTACTTC,CASSLELVGALGREQYF,TRBV11-2,NA,TRBJ2-7,NA
TGTGCCAGCAGCTTGCGGCTAGCGGGAGTCACCGGGGAGCTGTTTTTT,CASSLRLAGVTGELFF,TRBV5-4,TRBD2,TRBJ2-2,many
TGCAGTGCTCTGGGGCAGCTGAACACTGAAGCTTTCTTT,CSALGQLNTEAFF,TRBV20-1,NA,TRBJ1-1,NA
TGCAGCGTTGTCACAACAGGGGAAGGCTACACCTTC,CSVVTTGEGYTF,TRBV29-1,TRBD1,TRBJ1-2,few
TGTGCCAGCAGCCGAAACCCGGGACAGGTGACCTACAATGAGCAGTTCTTC,CASSRNPGQVTYNEQFF,TRBV6-1,TRBD1,TRBJ2-1,few
TGTGCCATCAGTGATCTGGGGGCGCCTATAAAGACTAACTATGGCTACACCTTC,CAISDLGAPIKTNYGYTF,TRBV10-3,NA,TRBJ1-2,few
TGCGCCAGCAGCTTGGCCGTCTTACAAGAGACCCAGTACTTC,CASSLAVLQETQYF,TRBV5-1,NA,TRBJ2-5,once
TGTGCCAGCACACCAGGCTGGGGGGCGAACACCGGGGAGCTGTTTTTT,CASTPGWGANTGELFF,TRBV28,NA,TRBJ2-2,few
TGTGCCAGCAGCGGAGGGACCCTAGCGGTCTCCTACAATGAGCAGTTCTTC,CASSGGTLAVSYNEQFF,TRBV9,TRBD2,TRBJ2-1,NA
TGTGCCAGCAGTTTAGCGGGCAGTTTGAACACTGAAGCTTTCTTT,CASSLAGSLNTEAFF,TRBV28,NA,TRBJ1-1,NA